This TCR beta chain was recovered during a study of vaccination and CD4 T cells after COVID-19. Looking at the study overall: There were two doses of either BNT162b2 or mRNA-1273 vaccine given to participants.

The CDR3 is 15 amino acids. The V end was cut by 7 bases, the J end by 4 bases, with 14 bases between. CDR1 SEHNR and CDR2 FQNEAQ come from the germline V gene (reference sequence). This clonotype was seen more than once but under ten times. Its antigen remains unidentified. Documented treatment: approximately 11-day PBMC culture with coronavirus spike peptide pools or control peptides (ViraFEST assay). Oncomine TCR Beta short-read sequencing was applied to DNA from cultured CD4+ T cells. TCRdb ran MiXCR on the PCR reads and lists one entry per CDR3 protein. The profile shows about 16,000 distinct CDR3 sequences, 45% to 60% of them singletons.

The chain couples TRBV7-9 to TRBJ1-6; D perhaps matches TRBD1 (5 bases). The receptor was isolated from a human donor who had recovered from COVID-19. The sequencing used CD4+ T cells from blood, cultured in vitro, collected before SARS-CoV-2 vaccination. CDR3 protein: CASTLAGPYNSPLHF. The CDR3 DNA sequence: TGTGCCAGCACTTTGGCAGGGCCATATAATTCACCCCTCCACTTT.